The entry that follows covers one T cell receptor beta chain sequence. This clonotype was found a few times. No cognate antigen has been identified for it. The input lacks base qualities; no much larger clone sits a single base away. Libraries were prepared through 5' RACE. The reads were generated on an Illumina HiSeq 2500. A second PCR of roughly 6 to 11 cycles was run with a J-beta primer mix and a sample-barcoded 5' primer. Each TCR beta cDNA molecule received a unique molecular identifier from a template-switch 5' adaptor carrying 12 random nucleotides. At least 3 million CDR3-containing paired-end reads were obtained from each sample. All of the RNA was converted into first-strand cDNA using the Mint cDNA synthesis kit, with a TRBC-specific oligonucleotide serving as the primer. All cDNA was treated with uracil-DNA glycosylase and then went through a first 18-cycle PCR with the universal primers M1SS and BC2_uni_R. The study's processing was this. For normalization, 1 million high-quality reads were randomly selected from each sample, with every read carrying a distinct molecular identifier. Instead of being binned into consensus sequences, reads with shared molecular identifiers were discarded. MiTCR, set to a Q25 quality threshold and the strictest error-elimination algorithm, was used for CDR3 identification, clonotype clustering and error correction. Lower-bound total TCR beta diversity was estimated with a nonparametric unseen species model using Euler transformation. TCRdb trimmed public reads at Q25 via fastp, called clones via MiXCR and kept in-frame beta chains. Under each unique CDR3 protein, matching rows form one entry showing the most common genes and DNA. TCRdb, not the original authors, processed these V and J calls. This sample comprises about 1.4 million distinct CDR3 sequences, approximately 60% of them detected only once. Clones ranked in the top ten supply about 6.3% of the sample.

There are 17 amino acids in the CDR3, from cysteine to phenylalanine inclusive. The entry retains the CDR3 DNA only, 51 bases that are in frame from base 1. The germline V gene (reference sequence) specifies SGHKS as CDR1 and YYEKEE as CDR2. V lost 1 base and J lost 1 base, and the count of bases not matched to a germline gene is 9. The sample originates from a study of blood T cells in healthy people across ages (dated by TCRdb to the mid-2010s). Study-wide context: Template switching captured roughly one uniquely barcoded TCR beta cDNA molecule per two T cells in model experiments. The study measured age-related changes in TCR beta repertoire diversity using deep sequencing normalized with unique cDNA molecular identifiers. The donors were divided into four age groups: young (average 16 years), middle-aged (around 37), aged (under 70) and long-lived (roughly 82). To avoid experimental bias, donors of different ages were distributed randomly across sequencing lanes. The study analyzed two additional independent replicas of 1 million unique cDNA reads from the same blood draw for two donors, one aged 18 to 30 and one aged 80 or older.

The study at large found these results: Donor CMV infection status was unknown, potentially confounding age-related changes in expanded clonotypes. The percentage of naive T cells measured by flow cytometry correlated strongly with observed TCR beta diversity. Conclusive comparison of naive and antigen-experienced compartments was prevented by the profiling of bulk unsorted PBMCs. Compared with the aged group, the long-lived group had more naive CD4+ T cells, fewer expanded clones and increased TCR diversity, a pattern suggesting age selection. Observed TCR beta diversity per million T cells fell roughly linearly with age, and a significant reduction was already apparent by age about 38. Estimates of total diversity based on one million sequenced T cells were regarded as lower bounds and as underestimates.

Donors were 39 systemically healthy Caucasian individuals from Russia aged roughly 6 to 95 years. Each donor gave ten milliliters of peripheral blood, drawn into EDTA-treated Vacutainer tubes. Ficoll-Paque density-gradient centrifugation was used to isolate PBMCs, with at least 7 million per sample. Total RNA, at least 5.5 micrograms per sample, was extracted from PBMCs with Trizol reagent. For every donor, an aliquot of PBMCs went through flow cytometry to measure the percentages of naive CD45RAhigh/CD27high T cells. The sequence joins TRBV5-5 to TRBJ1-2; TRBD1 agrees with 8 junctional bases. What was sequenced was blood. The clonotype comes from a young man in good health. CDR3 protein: CASSLQGAGPFNYGYTF. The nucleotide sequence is TGTGCCAGCAGCTTGCAGGGGGCAGGGCCCTTTAACTATGGCTACACCTTC.